These 18 T cell receptor beta chains were all obtained from the same sample, sequenced in a study of T cell responses to AZD1222 COVID-19 vaccine. The repertoire was sequenced with immunoSEQ multiplex PCR; TCRdb's copy has only in-frame clones and lacks some. The sample carries 200,000 to 250,000 clones, 85% to 95% recorded once. The sequencing here drew on peripheral blood, taken on day 0 of MenACWY control vaccination. The receptors stem from an adult in good health.

The chain couples TRBV7-2 to TRBJ1-1; D remains ambiguous. This CDR3 spans 14 amino acids. Germline CDR1 reads SGHTA; CDR2 reads FQGNSA. V dropped 1 base and J dropped 2 bases, with 8 bases sitting between them. The CDR3 DNA is TGTGCCAGCAGCTTAGGCCAAATAAACACTGAAGCTTTCTTT. This encodes CASSLGQINTEAFF.

As DNA, the CDR3 is TGTGCCAGCAGCTTACAGGGGGCTGGGGCAGATACGCAGTATTTT. Translated, it gives CASSLQGAGADTQYF. The chain employs TRBV2 and TRBJ2-3; 9 nucleotides match TRBD1. Trimming took 6 bases from V and 4 from J; bases not matched to a gene: 8. CDR1 and CDR2 (germline): SNHLY, FYNNEI. This CDR3 is built from 15 residues. The full variable domain, with the rest looked up from reference TRBV2 and TRBJ2-3, is EPEVTQTPSHQVTQMGQEVILRCVPISNHLYFYWYRQILGQKVEFLVSFYNNEISEKSEIFDDQFSVERPDGSNFTLKIRSTKLEDSAMYFCASSLQGAGADTQYFGPGTRLTVL.

The V gene is TRBV11-2, the J gene TRBJ2-1, with 8 bases lining up with TRBD2. This CDR3 spans 14 amino acids. Germline V lookup: CDR1 SGHAT, CDR2 FQNNGV. CDR3 nucleotides: TGTGCTACCGTTAGCGGGGCCTCCTACAATGAGCAGTTCTTC. Protein sequence: CATVSGASYNEQFF.

The CDR3 here is CASSLNDRSGYGYTF. The DNA for the CDR3 is TGTGCCAGCAGCCTAAATGACAGGTCGGGCTATGGCTACACCTTC. V usage is TRBV28 and J usage is TRBJ1-2, with a possible D match to TRBD1 (6 bases). Germline lookup yields CDR1 MDHEN and CDR2 SYDVKM. The CDR3 covers 15 residues. V was trimmed by 6 bases and J by 4 bases, leaving 18 bases between them.

This clone has just a few counts. CDR3 sequence: CASSPGRSTEAFF. CDR3 sequence (DNA): TGTGCCAGCAGCCCAGGGAGGAGCACTGAAGCTTTCTTT. This chain uses TRBV13 with TRBJ1-1; maybe TRBD1 (5 bases). The CDR3 spans 13 residues. Germline V gives CDR1 PRHDT, CDR2 FYEKMQ (reference sequence). V was pared by 5 bases and J by 4 bases, with 11 bases between. Full variable domain (outside the CDR3, taken from reference TRBV13 and TRBJ1-1): AAGVIQSPRHLIKEKRETATLKCYPIPRHDTVYWYQQGPGQDPQFLISFYEKMQSDKGSIPDRFSAQQFSDYHSELNMSSLELGDSALYFCASSPGRSTEAFFGQGTRLTVV.

The chain carries TRBV5-1 and TRBJ2-7, with 7 bases matching TRBD1. Per the germline V gene, CDR1 is SGHRS and CDR2 is YFSETQ. V was clipped by 1 base and J by 3 bases; unmatched bases: 4. The CDR3 sequence is 14 residues long. Here the CDR3 reads CASSLQGTVYEQYF. CDR3 coding DNA: TGCGCCAGCAGCTTGCAGGGGACAGTCTACGAGCAGTACTTC.

The CDR3: CASSYAGSTNEKLFF. The DNA for the CDR3 is TGTGCCAGCAGTTACGCTGGGTCAACTAATGAAAAACTGTTTTTT. V and J are TRBV6-6 and TRBJ1-4; D call uncertain. V was clipped by 2 bases and J by 0 bases, with 7 bases between them. This CDR3 is 15 amino acids long. CDR1 is MNHNY, CDR2 SVGAGI, per germline (reference sequence).

This chain links TRBV9 with TRBJ2-1, with 9 positions matching TRBD2. The length of the CDR3 is 15 residues. The germline gives CDR1 SGDLS, CDR2 YYNGEE. The V gene end was trimmed by 0 bases and the J gene end by 7 bases; junction bases not matched to a gene: 5. Written as DNA, the CDR3 is TGTGCCAGCAGCGTAGGTGCGGGGGGGATGAATGAGCAGTTCTTC. Its protein product is CASSVGAGGMNEQFF.

This clone was seen a single time. The gene calls are TRBV21-1 and TRBJ1-5; TRBD1, the table's D call, was not compared with the DNA. TRBV21-1 is termed a pseudogene. The CDR3 covers 19 residues. CDR3 residues: CASSKDQGTGAYSNQPQHF. CDR3 DNA: TGTGCCAGCAGCAAAGACCAGGGGACAGGGGCTTATAGCAATCAGCCCCAGCATTTT.

The chain uses TRBV7-2 and TRBJ1-3; D remains ambiguous. CDR1 is SGHTA and CDR2 is FQGNSA in the germline V gene. The CDR3 spans 16 residues. The V end lost 2 bases, the J end lost 0 bases, and 11 bases lay between the germline ends. In DNA form, the CDR3 reads TGTGCCAGCAGCTTATTCCCGGGGAGCTCTGGAAACACCATATATTTT. Translated, it gives CASSLFPGSSGNTIYF.

This clone showed up just a few times. The gene calls are TRBV7-2 and TRBJ2-3; 9 nucleotides align to TRBD2. The length of the CDR3 is 15 residues. V gave up 5 bases and J gave up 6 bases; unmatched junction bases: 9. Germline lookup yields CDR1 SGHTA and CDR2 FQGNSA. The chain's CDR3 is CASSPLAGTADTQYF. In nucleotides, the CDR3 is TGTGCCAGCAGCCCGCTAGCGGGGACCGCGGATACGCAGTATTTT.

The chain has TRBV5-5 and TRBJ1-5; no firm D call. This CDR3 is built from 15 residues. Trimming stripped 2 bases from V and 1 base from J, with 10 bases between. CDR1 SGHKS and CDR2 YYEKEE come from the germline V gene (reference sequence). In nucleotides, the CDR3 is TGTGCCAGCAGCTTACAATCCCCGAGCAATCAGCCCCAGCATTTT. Amino acids: CASSLQSPSNQPQHF.

The chain links TRBV6-6 to TRBJ1-3; D not certain. The germline V gene encodes CDR1 MNHNY and CDR2 SVGAGI (reference sequence). The CDR3 consists of 13 residues. V lost 5 bases to trimming and J lost 8 bases, with 13 bases between them. CDR3 in amino acids: CASSTPPGDTIYF. In DNA, the CDR3 is TGTGCCAGCAGTACCCCCCCGGGAGACACCATATATTTT.

V gene TRBV12-3 or TRBV12-4 combines with J gene TRBJ1-2, with D perhaps TRBD1 (6 bases). Trimming left V 5 bases short and J 6 bases short, with 10 bases between. There are 12 residues in the CDR3. The DNA of the CDR3 is TGTGCCAGCAGTGCGCGGGGGCATGGCTACACCTTC. Residues: CASSARGHGYTF.

This clone was counted a few times. The chain has TRBV19 and TRBJ1-5; D might be TRBD1 (5 bases). The V gene's germline CDR1 is LNHDA and CDR2 SQIVND (reference sequence). Trimming removed 3 bases at V and 9 bases at J, with 18 bases between. The CDR3 covers 15 residues. The CDR3 coding sequence is TGTGCCAGTAGTATTCAGGGAGATATCAGCTCGCCCCAGCATTTT. Amino acids: CASSIQGDISSPQHF.

The chain employs TRBV7-9 and TRBJ1-6, with D possibly TRBD1 on 5 matching bases. CDR1 and CDR2 (germline): SEHNR, FQNEAQ (reference sequence). Trimming shortened V by 7 bases and J by 7 bases, and 14 bases separated the two germline ends. This CDR3 spans 14 amino acids. The CDR3 reads CASTLGGENSPLHF. The DNA for the CDR3 is TGTGCCAGCACCCTCGGAGGGGAAAATTCACCCCTCCACTTT.

This chain joins TRBV4-2 and TRBJ1-1, with a possible D match to TRBD1 (5 bases). Germline V CDR1 and CDR2: LGHNA, YNFKEQ. V gave up 4 bases and J gave up 0 bases, with 12 bases separating them. The CDR3 runs to 15 residues. CDR3 sequence (DNA): TGTGCCAGCAGCCGAGTAGACAGTTTGAACACTGAAGCTTTCTTT. Translating gives CASSRVDSLNTEAFF.

The V gene is TRBV2, the J gene TRBJ1-5; possible D gene TRBD1, 6 bases. Germline V gene lookup returns CDR1 SNHLY and CDR2 FYNNEI. The CDR3 has 17 amino acids. The V and J ends lost 5 bases and 1 base respectively, with 18 bases between them. CDR3 region: CASSPGRGTRSNQPQHF. CDR3 nucleotides: TGTGCCAGCAGTCCCGGCCGCGGGACAAGGAGCAATCAGCCCCAGCATTTT.